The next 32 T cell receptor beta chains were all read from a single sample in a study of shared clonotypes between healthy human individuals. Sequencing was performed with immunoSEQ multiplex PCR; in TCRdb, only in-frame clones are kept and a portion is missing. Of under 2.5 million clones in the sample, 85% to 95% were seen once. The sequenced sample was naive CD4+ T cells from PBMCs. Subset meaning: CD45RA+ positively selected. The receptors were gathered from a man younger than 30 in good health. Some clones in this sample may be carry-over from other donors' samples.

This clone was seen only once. CDR3 in DNA: TGTGCCAGCAGCCTACAGGGGGGACTTGGAAACACCATATATTTT. It translates to CASSLQGGLGNTIYF. The gene calls are TRBV7-9 and TRBJ1-3, with 8 bases that match TRBD1. The V gene end was trimmed by 5 bases and the J gene end by 3 bases; junction bases not matched to a gene: 6. The CDR3 is made up of 15 amino acids. Germline V gene data show CDR1 as SEHNR and CDR2 as FQNEAQ (reference sequence).

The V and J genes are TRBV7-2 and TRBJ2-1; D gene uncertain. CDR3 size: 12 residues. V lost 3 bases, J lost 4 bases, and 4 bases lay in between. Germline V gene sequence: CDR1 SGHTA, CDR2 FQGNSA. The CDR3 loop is CASSFQYNEQFF. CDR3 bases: TGTGCCAGCAGCTTCCAGTACAATGAGCAGTTCTTC.

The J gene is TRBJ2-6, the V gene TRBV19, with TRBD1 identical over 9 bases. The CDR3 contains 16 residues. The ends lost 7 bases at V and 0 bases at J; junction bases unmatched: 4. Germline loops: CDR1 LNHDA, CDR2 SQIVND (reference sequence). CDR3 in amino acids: CASTPTGGSGANVLTF. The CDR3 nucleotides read TGTGCCAGTACCCCGACAGGGGGCTCTGGGGCCAACGTCCTGACTTTC.

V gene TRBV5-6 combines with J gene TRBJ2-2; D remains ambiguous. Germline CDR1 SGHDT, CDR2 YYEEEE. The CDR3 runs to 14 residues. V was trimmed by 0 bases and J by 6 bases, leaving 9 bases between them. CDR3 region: CASSLGSGSGELFF. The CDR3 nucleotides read TGTGCCAGCAGCTTGGGATCGGGTTCCGGGGAGCTGTTTTTT.

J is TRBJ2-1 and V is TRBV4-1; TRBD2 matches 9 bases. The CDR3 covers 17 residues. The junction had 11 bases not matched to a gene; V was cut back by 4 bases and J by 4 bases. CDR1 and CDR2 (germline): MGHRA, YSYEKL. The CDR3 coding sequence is TGCGCCAGCAGCCCCCTGTCGCCGCGGGAGGGTTACAATGAGCAGTTCTTC. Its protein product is CASSPLSPREGYNEQFF.

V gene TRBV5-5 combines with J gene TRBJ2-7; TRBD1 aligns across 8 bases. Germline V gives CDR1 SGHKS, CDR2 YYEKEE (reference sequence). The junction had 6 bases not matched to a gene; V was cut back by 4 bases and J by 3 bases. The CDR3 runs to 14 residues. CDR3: CASSPGTGIYEQYF. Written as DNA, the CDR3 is TGTGCCAGCAGCCCCGGGACAGGCATCTACGAGCAGTACTTC.

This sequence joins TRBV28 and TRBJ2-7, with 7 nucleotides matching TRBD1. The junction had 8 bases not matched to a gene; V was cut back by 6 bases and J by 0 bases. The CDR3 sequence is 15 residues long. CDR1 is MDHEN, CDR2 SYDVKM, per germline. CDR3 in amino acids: CASRTPGTASYEQYF. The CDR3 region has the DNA TGTGCCAGCAGGACCCCCGGGACAGCCTCCTACGAGCAGTACTTC.

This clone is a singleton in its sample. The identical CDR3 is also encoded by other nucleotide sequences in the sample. The CDR3 spells CASGLAGGGDTQYF. The CDR3 nucleotides are TGTGCCAGTGGACTAGCGGGAGGAGGAGATACGCAGTATTTT. The chain recombines TRBV2 with TRBJ2-3; TRBD2 matches 14 bases. The CDR3 has 14 residues. Trimming removed 9 bases from V and 5 bases from J; junction bases left unmatched: 4. Per germline, CDR1 SNHLY and CDR2 FYNNEI.

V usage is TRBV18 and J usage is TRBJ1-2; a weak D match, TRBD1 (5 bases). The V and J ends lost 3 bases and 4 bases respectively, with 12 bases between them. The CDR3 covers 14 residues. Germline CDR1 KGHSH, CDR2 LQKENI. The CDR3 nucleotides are TGTGCCAGCTCACCGGCCGACAGTCTCTATGGCTACACCTTC. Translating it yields CASSPADSLYGYTF.

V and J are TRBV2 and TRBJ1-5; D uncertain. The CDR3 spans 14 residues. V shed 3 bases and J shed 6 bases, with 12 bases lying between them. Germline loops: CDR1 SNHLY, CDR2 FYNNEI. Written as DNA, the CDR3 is TGTGCCAGCAGTGATCAGCTGGATATTCAGCCCCAGCATTTT. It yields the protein CASSDQLDIQPQHF.

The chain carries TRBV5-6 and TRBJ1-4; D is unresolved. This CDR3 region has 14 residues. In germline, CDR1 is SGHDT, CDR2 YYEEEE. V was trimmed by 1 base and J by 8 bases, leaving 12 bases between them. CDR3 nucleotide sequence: TGTGCCAGCAGCTTGTGGAGGGTGGGAGAAAAACTGTTTTTT. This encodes CASSLWRVGEKLFF.

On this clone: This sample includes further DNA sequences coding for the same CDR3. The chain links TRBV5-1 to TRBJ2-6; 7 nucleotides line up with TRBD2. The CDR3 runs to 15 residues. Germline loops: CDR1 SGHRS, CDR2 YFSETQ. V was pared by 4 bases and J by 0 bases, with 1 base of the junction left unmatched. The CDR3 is CASSPGGSGANVLTF. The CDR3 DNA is TGCGCCAGCAGCCCGGGGGGCTCTGGGGCCAACGTCCTGACTTTC.

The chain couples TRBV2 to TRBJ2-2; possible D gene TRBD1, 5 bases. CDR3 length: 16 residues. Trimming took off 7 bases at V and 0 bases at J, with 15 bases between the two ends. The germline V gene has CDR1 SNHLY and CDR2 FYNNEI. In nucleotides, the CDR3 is TGTGCCAGCATGGAGCAAGGGGTGGCGAACACCGGGGAGCTGTTTTTT. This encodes CASMEQGVANTGELFF.

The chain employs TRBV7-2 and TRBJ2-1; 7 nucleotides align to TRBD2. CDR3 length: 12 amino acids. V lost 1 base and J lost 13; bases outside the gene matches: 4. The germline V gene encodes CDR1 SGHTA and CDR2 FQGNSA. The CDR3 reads CASSLDGGRQFF. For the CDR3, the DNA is TGTGCCAGCAGCTTAGATGGCGGGAGACAGTTCTTC. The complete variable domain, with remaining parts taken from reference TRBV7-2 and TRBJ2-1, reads GAGVSQSPSNKVTEKGKDVELRCDPISGHTALYWYRQSLGQGLEFLIYFQGNSAPDKSGLPSDRFSAERTGGSVSTLTIQRTQQEDSAVYLCASSLDGGRQFFGPGTRLTVL.

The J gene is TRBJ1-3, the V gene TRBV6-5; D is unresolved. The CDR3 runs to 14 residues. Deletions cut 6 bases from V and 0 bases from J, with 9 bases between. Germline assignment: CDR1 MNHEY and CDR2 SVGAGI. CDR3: CASSLLGSGNTIYF. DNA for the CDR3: TGTGCCAGCAGCCTCTTGGGCTCTGGAAACACCATATATTTT.

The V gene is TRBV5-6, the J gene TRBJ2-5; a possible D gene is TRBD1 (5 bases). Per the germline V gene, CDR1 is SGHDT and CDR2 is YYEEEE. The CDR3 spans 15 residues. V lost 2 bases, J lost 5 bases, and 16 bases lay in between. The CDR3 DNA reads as TGTGCCAGCAGCTTTGGGGCAGGTCAGAGGGAGACCCAGTACTTC. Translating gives CASSFGAGQRETQYF.

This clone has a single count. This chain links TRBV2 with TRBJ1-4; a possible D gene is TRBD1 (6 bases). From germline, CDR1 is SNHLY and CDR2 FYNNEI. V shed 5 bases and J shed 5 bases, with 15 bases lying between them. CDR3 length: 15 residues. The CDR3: CASSYWDTQNEKLFF. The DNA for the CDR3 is TGTGCCAGCAGTTACTGGGACACGCAGAATGAAAAACTGTTTTTT.

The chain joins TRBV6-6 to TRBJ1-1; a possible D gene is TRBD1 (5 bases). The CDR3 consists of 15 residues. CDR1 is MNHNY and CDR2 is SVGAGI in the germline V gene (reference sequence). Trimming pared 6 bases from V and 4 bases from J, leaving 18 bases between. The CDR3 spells CASRSGDREFTEAFF. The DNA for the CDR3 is TGTGCCAGCAGGAGCGGTGACAGAGAATTCACTGAAGCTTTCTTT.

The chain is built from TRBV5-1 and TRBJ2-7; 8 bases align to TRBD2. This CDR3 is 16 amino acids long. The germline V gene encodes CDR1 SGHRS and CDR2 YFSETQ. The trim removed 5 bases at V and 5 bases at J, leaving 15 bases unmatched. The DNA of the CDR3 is TGCGCCAGCAGATCCCGGGTAGCGGGACTTCCCCACGAGCAGTACTTC. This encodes CASRSRVAGLPHEQYF.

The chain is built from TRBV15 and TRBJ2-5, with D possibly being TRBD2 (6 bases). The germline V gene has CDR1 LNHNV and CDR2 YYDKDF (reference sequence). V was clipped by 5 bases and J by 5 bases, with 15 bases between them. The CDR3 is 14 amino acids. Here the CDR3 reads CATSPLRREETQYF. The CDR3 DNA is TGTGCCACCAGCCCCCTCAGGAGGGAGGAGACCCAGTACTTC.

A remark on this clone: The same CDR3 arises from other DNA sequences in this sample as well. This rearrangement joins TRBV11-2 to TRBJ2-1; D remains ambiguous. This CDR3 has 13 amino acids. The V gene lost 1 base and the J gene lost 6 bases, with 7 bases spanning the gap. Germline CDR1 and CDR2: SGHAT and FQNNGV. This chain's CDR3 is CASSLGRVNEQFF. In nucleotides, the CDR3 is TGTGCCAGCAGCTTAGGGAGAGTCAATGAGCAGTTCTTC. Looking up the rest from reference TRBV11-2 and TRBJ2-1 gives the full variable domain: EAGVAQSPRYKIIEKRQSVAFWCNPISGHATLYWYQQILGQGPKLLIQFQNNGVVDDSQLPKDRFSAERLKGVDSTLKIQPAKLEDSAVYLCASSLGRVNEQFFGPGTRLTVL.

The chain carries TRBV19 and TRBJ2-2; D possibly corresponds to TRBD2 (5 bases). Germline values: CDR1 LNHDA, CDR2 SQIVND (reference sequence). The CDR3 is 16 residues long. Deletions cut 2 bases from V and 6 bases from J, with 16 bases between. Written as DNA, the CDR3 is TGTGCCAGTAGTATATCATGGAGGTCTCTCGCCGGGGAGCTGTTTTTT. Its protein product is CASSISWRSLAGELFF. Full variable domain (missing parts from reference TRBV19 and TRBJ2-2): DGGITQSPKYLFRKEGQNVTLSCEQNLNHDAMYWYRQDPGQGLRLIYYSQIVNDFQKGDIAEGYSVSREKKESFPLTVTSAQKNPTAFYLCASSISWRSLAGELFFGEGSRLTVL.

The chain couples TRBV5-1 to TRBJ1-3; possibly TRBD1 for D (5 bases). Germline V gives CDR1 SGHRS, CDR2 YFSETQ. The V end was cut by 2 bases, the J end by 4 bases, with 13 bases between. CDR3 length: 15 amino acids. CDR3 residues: CASSFNPDKGNTIYF. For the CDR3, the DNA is TGCGCCAGCAGCTTCAACCCGGACAAGGGAAACACCATATATTTT.

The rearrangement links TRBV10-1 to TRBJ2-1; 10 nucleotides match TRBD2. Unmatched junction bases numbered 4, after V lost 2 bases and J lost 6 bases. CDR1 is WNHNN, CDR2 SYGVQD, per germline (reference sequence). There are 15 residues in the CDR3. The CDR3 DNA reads TGCGCCAGCAGTGAGGCTAGCGGGAGCCGCAATGAGCAGTTCTTC. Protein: CASSEASGSRNEQFF.

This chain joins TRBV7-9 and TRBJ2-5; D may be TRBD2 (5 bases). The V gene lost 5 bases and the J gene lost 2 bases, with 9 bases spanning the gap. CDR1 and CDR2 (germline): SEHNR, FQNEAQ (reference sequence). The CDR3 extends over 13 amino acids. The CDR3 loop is CASSKAAQETQYF. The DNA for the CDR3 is TGTGCCAGCAGCAAAGCGGCACAAGAGACCCAGTACTTC.

CDR3: CASSESRGGVNEQFF. The CDR3 DNA sequence: TGCGCCAGCAGTGAGTCAAGGGGGGGGGTCAATGAGCAGTTCTTC. The V call is TRBV10-1, the J call TRBJ2-1; possible D gene TRBD2, 7 bases. Looked up from germline, CDR1 is WNHNN and CDR2 is SYGVQD (reference sequence). The CDR3 has 15 residues. V dropped 0 bases and J dropped 6 bases, with 12 bases sitting between them.

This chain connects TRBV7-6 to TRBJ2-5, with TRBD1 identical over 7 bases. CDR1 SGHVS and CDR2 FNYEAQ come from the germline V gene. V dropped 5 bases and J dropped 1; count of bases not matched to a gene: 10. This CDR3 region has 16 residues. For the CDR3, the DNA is TGTGCCAGCAGCCGACAGGGTCGCCCCATCCAAGAGACCCAGTACTTC. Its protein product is CASSRQGRPIQETQYF.

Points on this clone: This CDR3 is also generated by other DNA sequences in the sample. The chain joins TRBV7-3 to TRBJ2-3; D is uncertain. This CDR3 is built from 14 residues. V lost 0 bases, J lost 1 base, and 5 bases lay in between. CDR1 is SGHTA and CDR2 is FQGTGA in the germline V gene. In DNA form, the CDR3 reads TGTGCCAGCAGCTTAACGGGTCGCACAGATACGCAGTATTTT. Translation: CASSLTGRTDTQYF. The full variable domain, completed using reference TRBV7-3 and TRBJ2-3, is GAGVSQTPSNKVTEKGKYVELRCDPISGHTALYWYRQSLGQGPEFLIYFQGTGAADDSGLPNDRFFAVRPEGSVSTLKIQRTERGDSAVYLCASSLTGRTDTQYFGPGTRLTVL.

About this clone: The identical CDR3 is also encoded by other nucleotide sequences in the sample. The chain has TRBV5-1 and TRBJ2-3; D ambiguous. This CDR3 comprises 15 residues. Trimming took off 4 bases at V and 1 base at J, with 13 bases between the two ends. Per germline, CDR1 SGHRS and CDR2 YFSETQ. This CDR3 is CASSPDPRGTDTQYF. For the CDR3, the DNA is TGCGCCAGCAGCCCAGACCCCCGCGGCACAGATACGCAGTATTTT.

CDR3 coding DNA: TGTGCCAGCAGTTATACAGGGTTAGGGACTGAAGCTTTCTTT. Amino acids: CASSYTGLGTEAFF. V usage is TRBV6-6 and J usage is TRBJ1-1; perhaps TRBD1 as D (6 bases). Per germline, CDR1 MNHNY and CDR2 SVGAGI (reference sequence). There are 14 residues in the CDR3. V was pared by 3 bases and J by 5 bases, with 13 bases between.

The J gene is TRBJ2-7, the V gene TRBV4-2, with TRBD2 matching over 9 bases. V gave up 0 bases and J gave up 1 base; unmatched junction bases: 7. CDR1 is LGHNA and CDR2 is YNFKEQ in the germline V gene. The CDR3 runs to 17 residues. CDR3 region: CASSQEGPAGGSYEQYF. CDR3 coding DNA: TGTGCCAGCAGCCAAGAGGGACCCGCGGGAGGGTCCTACGAGCAGTACTTC.

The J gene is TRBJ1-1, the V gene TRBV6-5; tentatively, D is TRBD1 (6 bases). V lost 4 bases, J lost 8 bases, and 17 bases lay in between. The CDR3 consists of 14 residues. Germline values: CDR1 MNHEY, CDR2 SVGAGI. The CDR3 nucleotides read TGTGCCAGCAGTTTTTCCTATGGGGGGGCAGAAGCTTTCTTT. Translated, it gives CASSFSYGGAEAFF.